One sample yielded the 10 T cell receptor delta chains listed below, sequenced in a study of gamma-delta T cells after stem cell transplantation. TCRdb re-called the RT-PCR reads using CATT. Found here are over a thousand delta-chain clones, 5.5% of them singletons; the top ten hold more than 40%. Sequenced material: gamma-delta T cells. The receptors were sampled from a human donor. It is not recorded whose cells these are; they may come from a transplant donor.

This clone has a handful of counts. A far larger clone is one base from this, pointing to a likely read error. The chain has TRDV2 and TRDJ1; perhaps D is TRDD2 or TRDD3 (9 bases each). Germline V gives CDR1 GEAIGNYY, CDR2 EKD. Trimming took 3 bases from V and 0 from J, leaving 31 bases between them. This CDR3 has 21 amino acids. This CDR3 reads CACDLLPTEDTGGQYTDKLIF. DNA of the CDR3: TGTGCCTGTGACCTCCTTCCTACCGAGGATACTGGGGGACAATACACCGATAAACTCATCTTT.

On this clone itself: A much more abundant neighbour one base away suggests this may be a read error. The chain couples TRDV2 to TRDJ1; weak D call: TRDD3 (6 bases). V lost 5 bases and J lost 2, with 29 bases in between. CDR1 is GEAIGNYY, CDR2 EKD, per germline. This CDR3 spans 19 amino acids. The CDR3 spells CACGTLLKHSGGHTDKLIF. CDR3 nucleotides: TGTGCCTGTGGCACGCTCCTCAAACATTCCGGGGGACATACCGATAAACTCATCTTT.

This clone occurred a few times. The protein TCRdb lists belongs to a much larger clone and differs from this DNA's translation at residue 16, which points to a read error; the protein shown is made from the DNA. J is TRDJ3 and V is TRDV2, with 8 bases lining up with TRDD3. The CDR3 length is 18 residues. Germline V gives CDR1 GEAIGNYY, CDR2 EKD. The CDR3 DNA reads as TGTGCCTGTGACGTCCTGGGGGACAGCTCCTGGGACACCCGACAGGTGTTTTTC. It translates to CACDVLGDSSWDTRQVFF.

This clone was observed a handful of times. The protein given by TCRdb reflects a much larger clone and differs at residue 17 from this DNA's translation, likely from a read error; the protein shown is the DNA's translation. V and J are TRDV1 and TRDJ1; D is possibly TRDD2 (8 bases). The V gene's germline CDR1 is TSWWSYY and CDR2 QGS. The CDR3 runs to 23 residues. The ends were cut back, 4 bases at V and 3 bases at J, with 39 bases in the middle. CDR3 amino acids: CALGVRPSYAAWGFLSPSDKLIF. The DNA for the CDR3 is TGTGCTCTTGGGGTCCGGCCTTCCTATGCGGCCTGGGGGTTCCTTTCCCCTTCCGATAAACTCATCTTT.

The chain couples TRDV1 to TRDJ1; 8 nucleotides align to TRDD3. Germline V lookup: CDR1 TSWWSYY, CDR2 QGS. With V trimmed by 5 bases and J by 0 bases, 26 bases remained unmatched. The CDR3 consists of 22 residues. CDR3 loop: CALGIAPERGYWGLEYTDKLIF. The CDR3 bases are TGTGCTCTTGGGATCGCCCCGGAGCGGGGATACTGGGGCCTCGAGTACACCGATAAACTCATCTTT.

This clone was observed a handful of times. The chain couples TRDV2 to TRDJ1, with D possibly matching TRDD3 (5 bases). The CDR3 totals 20 residues. CDR1 is GEAIGNYY, CDR2 EKD, per germline. V shed 3 bases and J shed 0 bases, with 28 bases lying between them. CDR3 sequence (DNA): TGTGCCTGTGACTCCCTTGCGTCTGGCGATACAGTCCCCTACACCGATAAACTCATCTTT. Translation: CACDSLASGDTVPYTDKLIF.

On this clone: TCRdb shows a much larger clone's protein in place of this DNA's translation, and the two differ at residue 5, likely through a read error; the protein shown is translated from the DNA. In DNA, the CDR3 is TGTGCCTGTGTCGCACTAATCTCTTCACTCCCGTCACTGGGGGATGTAGACACCGATAAACTCATCTTT. It specifies CACVALISSLPSLGDVDTDKLIF. The V and J genes are TRDV2 and TRDJ1, with 10 bases matching TRDD3. CDR3 size: 23 residues. V lost 5 bases and J lost 0; bases outside the gene matches: 29. Germline CDR1 and CDR2: GEAIGNYY and EKD.

This clone showed up many times. A much larger clone lies one base from this, so it may be a read error. V and J are TRDV2 and TRDJ1; D is perhaps TRDD3 (6 bases). Germline CDR1 is GEAIGNYY and CDR2 is EKD. The ends were cut back, 0 bases at V and 4 bases at J, with 14 bases in the middle. The CDR3 sequence is 15 residues long. The CDR3 spells CACDTVGATNDKLIF. CDR3 sequence (DNA): TGTGCCTGTGACACCGTGGGGGCTACGAACGATAAACTCATCTTT.

This clone was counted a few times. For this DNA, TCRdb reports the protein of a much larger clone, which diverges at residue 18, most likely from a read error; the protein presented here is translated directly from the DNA. The chain employs TRDV2 and TRDJ1, with D tentatively TRDD2 or TRDD3 (9 bases each). The germline V gene encodes CDR1 GEAIGNYY and CDR2 EKD. CDR3 length: 21 residues. The CDR3 DNA reads TGTGCCTGTGACCTCCTTCCTACCGAGGCTACTGGGGGACAATACACCGATAATCTCATCTTT. Encoded protein: CACDLLPTEATGGQYTDNLIF.

This clone has a handful of counts. The mismatch at residue 14 between this DNA's translation and the TCRdb protein of a much larger clone likely reflects a read error; the protein shown is translated from the DNA. The chain recombines TRDV1 with TRDJ1, with unresolved D. V lost 1 base, J lost 1 base, and 25 bases lay in between. Germline V gene data show CDR1 as TSWWSYY and CDR2 as QGS. CDR3 size: 20 residues. Here the CDR3 DNA reads TGTGCTCTTGGGGAACCAGGCTTTTCCCCTTACTTGGCTTGCACCGATAAACTCATCTTT. Residues: CALGEPGFSPYLACTDKLIF.